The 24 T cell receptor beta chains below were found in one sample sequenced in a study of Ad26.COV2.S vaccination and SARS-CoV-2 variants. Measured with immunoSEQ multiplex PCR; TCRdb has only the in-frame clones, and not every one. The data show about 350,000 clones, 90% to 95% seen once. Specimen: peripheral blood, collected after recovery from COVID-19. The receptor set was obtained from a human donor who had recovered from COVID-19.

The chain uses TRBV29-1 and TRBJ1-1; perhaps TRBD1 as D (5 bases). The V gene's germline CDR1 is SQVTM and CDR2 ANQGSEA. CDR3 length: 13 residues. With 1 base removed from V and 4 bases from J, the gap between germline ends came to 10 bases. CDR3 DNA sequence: TGCAGCGTTGAAGCAGGGTATGGCACTGAAGCTTTCTTT. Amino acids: CSVEAGYGTEAFF.

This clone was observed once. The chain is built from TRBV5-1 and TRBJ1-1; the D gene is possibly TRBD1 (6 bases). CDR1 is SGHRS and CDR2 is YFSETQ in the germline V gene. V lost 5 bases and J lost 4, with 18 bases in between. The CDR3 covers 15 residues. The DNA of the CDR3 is TGCGCCAGCAGTGGGGGGGGAGGGGGGAGCACTGAAGCTTTCTTT. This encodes CASSGGGGGSTEAFF.

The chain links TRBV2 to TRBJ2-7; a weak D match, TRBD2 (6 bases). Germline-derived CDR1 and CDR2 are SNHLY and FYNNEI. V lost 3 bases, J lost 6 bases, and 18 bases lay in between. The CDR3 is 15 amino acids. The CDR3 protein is CASSEGREVPLEQYF. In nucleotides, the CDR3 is TGTGCCAGCAGTGAGGGTAGGGAGGTACCTCTCGAGCAGTACTTC.

The CDR3 sequence is CASSLAGRGLQETQYF. In DNA form, the CDR3 reads TGCGCCAGCAGCTTGGCCGGGAGGGGCCTCCAAGAGACCCAGTACTTC. J is TRBJ2-5 and V is TRBV5-1; 8 nucleotides match TRBD2. V lost 0 bases to trimming and J lost 1 base; unmatched junction nucleotides: 5. The V gene's germline CDR1 is SGHRS and CDR2 YFSETQ. The CDR3 consists of 16 residues.

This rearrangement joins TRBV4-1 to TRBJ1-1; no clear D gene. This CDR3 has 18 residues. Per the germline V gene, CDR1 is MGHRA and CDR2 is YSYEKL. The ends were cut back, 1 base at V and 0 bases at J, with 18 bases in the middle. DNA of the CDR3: TGCGCCAGCAGCCAAGGGGCTCGTATGGGGAACTTGAACACTGAAGCTTTCTTT. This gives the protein CASSQGARMGNLNTEAFF.

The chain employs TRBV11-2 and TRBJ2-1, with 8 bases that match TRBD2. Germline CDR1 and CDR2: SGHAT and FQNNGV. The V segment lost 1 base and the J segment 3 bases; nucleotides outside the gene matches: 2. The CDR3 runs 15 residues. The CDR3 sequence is CASSLVSGIYNEQFF. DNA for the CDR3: TGTGCCAGCAGCTTAGTTAGCGGGATCTACAATGAGCAGTTCTTC.

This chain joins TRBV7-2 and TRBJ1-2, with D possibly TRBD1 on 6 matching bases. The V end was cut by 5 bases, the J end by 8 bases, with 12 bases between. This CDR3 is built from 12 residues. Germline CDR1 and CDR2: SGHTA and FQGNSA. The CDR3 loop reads CASSPGAGGYTF. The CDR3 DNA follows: TGTGCCAGCAGCCCAGGGGCGGGAGGCTACACCTTC.

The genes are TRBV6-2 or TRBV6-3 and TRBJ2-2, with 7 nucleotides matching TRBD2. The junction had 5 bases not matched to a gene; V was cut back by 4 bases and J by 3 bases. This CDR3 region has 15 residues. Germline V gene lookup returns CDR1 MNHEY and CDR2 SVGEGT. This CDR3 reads CASSSGLLDTGELFF. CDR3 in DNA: TGTGCCAGCAGTTCGGGACTACTGGACACCGGGGAGCTGTTTTTT.

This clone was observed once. The CDR3 bases are TGTGCCAGCAGCTACCCCCCCGAGAACACTGAAGCTTTCTTT. Its protein product is CASSYPPENTEAFF. V and J are TRBV7-6 and TRBJ1-1, with no clear D. This CDR3 is 14 amino acids long. Between the trimmed V and J ends, which lost 4 bases and 1 base, there was a span of 10 bases. The germline V gene has CDR1 SGHVS and CDR2 FNYEAQ.

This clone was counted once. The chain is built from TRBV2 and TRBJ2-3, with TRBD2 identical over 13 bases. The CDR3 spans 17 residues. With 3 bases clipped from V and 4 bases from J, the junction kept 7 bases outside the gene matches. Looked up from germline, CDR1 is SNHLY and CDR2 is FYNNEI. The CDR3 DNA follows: TGTGCCAGCAGTGATCGTACTAGCGGGGGGGCGTCAGATACGCAGTATTTT. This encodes CASSDRTSGGASDTQYF.

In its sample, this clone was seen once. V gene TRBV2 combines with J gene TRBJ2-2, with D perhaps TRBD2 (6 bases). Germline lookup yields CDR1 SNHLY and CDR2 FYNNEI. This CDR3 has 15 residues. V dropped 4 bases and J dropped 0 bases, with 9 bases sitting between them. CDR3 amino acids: CASSGRGTNTGELFF. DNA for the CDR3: TGTGCCAGCAGTGGACGGGGGACGAACACCGGGGAGCTGTTTTTT. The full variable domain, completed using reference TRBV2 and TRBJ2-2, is EPEVTQTPSHQVTQMGQEVILRCVPISNHLYFYWYRQILGQKVEFLVSFYNNEISEKSEIFDDQFSVERPDGSNFTLKIRSTKLEDSAMYFCASSGRGTNTGELFFGEGSRLTVL.

CDR3 coding DNA: TGTGCCAGCAGTTTAGCAGGAGCCGGCACCGGGGAGCTGTTTTTT. This codes for CASSLAGAGTGELFF. The chain joins TRBV27 to TRBJ2-2; D is unclear. CDR1 is MNHEY and CDR2 is SMNVEV in the germline V gene (reference sequence). V was cut by 2 bases and J by 4 bases, with 11 bases left in between. The CDR3 totals 15 residues.

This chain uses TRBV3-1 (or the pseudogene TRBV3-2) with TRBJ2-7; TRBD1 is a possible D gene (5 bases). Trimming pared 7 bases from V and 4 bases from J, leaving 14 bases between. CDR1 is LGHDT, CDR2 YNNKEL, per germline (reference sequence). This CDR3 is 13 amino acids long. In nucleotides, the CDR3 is TGTGCCAGCAAGCTCGCTGCAGGGTACGAGCAGTACTTC. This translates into CASKLAAGYEQYF.

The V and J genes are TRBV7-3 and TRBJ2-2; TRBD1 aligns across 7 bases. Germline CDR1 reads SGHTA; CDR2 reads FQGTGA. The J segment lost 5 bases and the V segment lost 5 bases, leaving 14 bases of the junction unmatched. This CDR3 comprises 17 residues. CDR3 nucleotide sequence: TGTGCCAGCAGCGAACCCTCCGGGACAGCTCCTACCGGGGAGCTGTTTTTT. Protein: CASSEPSGTAPTGELFF.

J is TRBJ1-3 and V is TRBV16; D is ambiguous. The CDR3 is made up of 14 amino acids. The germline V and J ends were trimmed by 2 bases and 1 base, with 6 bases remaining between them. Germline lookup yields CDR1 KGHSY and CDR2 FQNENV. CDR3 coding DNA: TGTGCCAGCAGCCAAGGACGTTCTGGAAACACCATATATTTT. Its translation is CASSQGRSGNTIYF.

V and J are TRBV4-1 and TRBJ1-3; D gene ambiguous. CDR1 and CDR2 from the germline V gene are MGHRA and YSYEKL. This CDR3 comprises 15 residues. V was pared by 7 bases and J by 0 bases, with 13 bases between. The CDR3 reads CASTRGSGSGNTIYF. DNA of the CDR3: TGCGCCAGCACCCGAGGTAGTGGCTCTGGAAACACCATATATTTT.

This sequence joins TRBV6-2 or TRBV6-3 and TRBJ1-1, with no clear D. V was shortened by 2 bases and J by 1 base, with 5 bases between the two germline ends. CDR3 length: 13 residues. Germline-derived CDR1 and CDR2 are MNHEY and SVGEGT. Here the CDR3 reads CASSYEWNTEAFF. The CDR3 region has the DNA TGTGCCAGCAGTTACGAGTGGAACACTGAAGCTTTCTTT.

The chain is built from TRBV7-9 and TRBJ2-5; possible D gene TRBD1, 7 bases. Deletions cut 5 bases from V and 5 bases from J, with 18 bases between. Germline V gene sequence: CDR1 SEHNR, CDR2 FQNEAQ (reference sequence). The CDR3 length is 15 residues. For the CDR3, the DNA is TGTGCCAGCAGCCCCGTACTGACAGGGAGGGAGACCCAGTACTTC. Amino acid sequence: CASSPVLTGRETQYF. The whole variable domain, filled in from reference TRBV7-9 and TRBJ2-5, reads DTGVSQNPRHKITKRGQNVTFRCDPISEHNRLYWYRQTLGQGPEFLTYFQNEAQLEKSRLLSDRFSAERPKGSFSTLEIQRTEQGDSAMYLCASSPVLTGRETQYFGPGTRLLVL.

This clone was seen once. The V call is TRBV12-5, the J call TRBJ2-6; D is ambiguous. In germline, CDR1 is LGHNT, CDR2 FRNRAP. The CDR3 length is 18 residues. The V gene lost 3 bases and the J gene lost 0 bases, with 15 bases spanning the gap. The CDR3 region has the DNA TGTGCTAGTGGTTTCCGGCTGCCCAGTGCCTCTGGGGCCAACGTCCTGACTTTC. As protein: CASGFRLPSASGANVLTF. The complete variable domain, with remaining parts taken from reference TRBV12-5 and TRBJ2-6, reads DARVTQTPRHKVTEMGQEVTMRCQPILGHNTVFWYRQTMMQGLELLAYFRNRAPLDDSGMPKDRFSAEMPDATLATLKIQPSEPRDSAVYFCASGFRLPSASGANVLTFGAGSRLTVL.

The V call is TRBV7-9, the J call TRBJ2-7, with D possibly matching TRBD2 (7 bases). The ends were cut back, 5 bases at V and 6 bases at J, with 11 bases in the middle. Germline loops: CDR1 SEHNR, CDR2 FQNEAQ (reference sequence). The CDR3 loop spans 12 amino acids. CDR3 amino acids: CASSSGTFEQYF. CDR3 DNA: TGTGCCAGCAGCAGCGGGACATTCGAGCAGTACTTC.

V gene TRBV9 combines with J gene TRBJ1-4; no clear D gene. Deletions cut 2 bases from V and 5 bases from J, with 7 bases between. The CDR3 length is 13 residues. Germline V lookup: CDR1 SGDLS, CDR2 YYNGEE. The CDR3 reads CASSVDQNEKLFF. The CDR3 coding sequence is TGTGCCAGCAGCGTGGATCAAAATGAAAAACTGTTTTTT. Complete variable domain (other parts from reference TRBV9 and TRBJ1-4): DSGVTQTPKHLITATGQRVTLRCSPRSGDLSVYWYQQSLDQGLQFLIQYYNGEERAKGNILERFSAQQFPDLHSELNLSSLELGDSALYFCASSVDQNEKLFFGSGTQLSVL.

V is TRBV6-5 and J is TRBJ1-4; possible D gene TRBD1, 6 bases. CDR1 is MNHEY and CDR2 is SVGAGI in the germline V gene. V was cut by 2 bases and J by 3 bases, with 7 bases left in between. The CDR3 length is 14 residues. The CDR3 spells CASSYTGPNEKLFF. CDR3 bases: TGTGCCAGCAGTTACACAGGGCCTAATGAAAAACTGTTTTTT.

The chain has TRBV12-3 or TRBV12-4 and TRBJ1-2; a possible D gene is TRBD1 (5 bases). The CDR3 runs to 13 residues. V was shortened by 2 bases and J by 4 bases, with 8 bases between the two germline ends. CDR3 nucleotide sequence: TGTGCCAGCAGTTTACAGGGAGTCTATGGCTACACCTTC. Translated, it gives CASSLQGVYGYTF.

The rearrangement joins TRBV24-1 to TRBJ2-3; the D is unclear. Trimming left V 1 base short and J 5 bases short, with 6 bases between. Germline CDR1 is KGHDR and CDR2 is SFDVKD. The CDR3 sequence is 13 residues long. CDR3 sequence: CATSDFWVDTQYF. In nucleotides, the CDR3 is TGTGCCACCAGTGATTTCTGGGTAGATACGCAGTATTTT.